Shown below are 26 T cell receptor beta chains from a single sample sequenced in a study of blood T cells in healthy people across ages. It was with a sample-barcoded 5' primer and a J-beta primer mix that a second PCR of roughly 7 to 12 cycles was run. TCRdb reprocessed the 5' RACE reads via MiXCR and lists one record per CDR3 protein. The repertoire consists of 700,000 to 950,000 distinct CDR3 sequences, with about 40% occurring once and the leading ten covering 20%. Sequenced input: blood. These receptor sequences come from a woman in her fifties or sixties in good health.

This clonotype was counted only a few times. This chain links TRBV29-1 with TRBJ2-1, with D possibly being TRBD1 (6 bases). CDR3 length: 14 residues. Germline V gives CDR1 SQVTM, CDR2 ANQGSEA. Here the CDR3 DNA reads TGCAGACACCCCTCACAGGGTTCTGGCAATGAGCAGTTCTTC. Encoded protein: CRHPSQGSGNEQFF.

V and J are TRBV12-3 or TRBV12-4 and TRBJ1-2; no clear D. Trimming shortened V by 3 bases and J by 5 bases, and 7 bases separated the two germline ends. This CDR3 comprises 12 residues. The CDR3 bases are TGTGCCAGCAGTTTGATGAAGTATGGCTACACCTTC. Protein product: CASSLMKYGYTF.

This clonotype has just a few counts. The CDR3 DNA reads as TGTGCCACCAGCAGGGGCGGGAGTATGATAGATGAGCAGTTCTTC. Protein product: CATSRGGSMIDEQFF. The V and J genes are TRBV15 and TRBJ2-1; the match to TRBD2 covers 7 bases. Trimming removed 3 bases from V and 8 bases from J; junction bases left unmatched: 10. The CDR3 is 15 residues long. Per germline, CDR1 LNHNV and CDR2 YYDKDF (reference sequence). The entire variable domain, with the rest obtained from reference TRBV15 and TRBJ2-1, is as follows: DAMVIQNPRYQVTQFGKPVTLSCSQTLNHNVMYWYQQKSSQAPKLLFHYYDKDFNNEADTPDNFQSRRPNTSFCFLDIRSPGLGDTAMYLCATSRGGSMIDEQFFGPGTRLTVL.

This clonotype appeared a few times. This sequence joins TRBV3-1 and TRBJ2-5; TRBD2 matches 12 bases. The CDR3 contains 15 residues. V lost 4 bases, J lost 5 bases, and 5 bases stayed unmatched. Germline V gene sequence: CDR1 LGHDT, CDR2 YNNKEL (reference sequence). The CDR3 reads CASSPRTSGTETQYF. In DNA form, the CDR3 reads TGTGCCAGCAGCCCGAGGACTAGCGGGACGGAGACCCAGTACTTC.

Written as DNA, the CDR3 is TGTGCCAGCAGCCAGTGGGCCGGACTAGCGGGAGGGCCGGGGTTCTTC. It is translated as CASSQWAGLAGGPGFF. The chain joins TRBV27 to TRBJ2-1, with 15 positions matching TRBD2. J was trimmed by 15 bases and V by 6 bases; bases with no gene match: 15. The CDR3 has 16 amino acids. CDR1 is MNHEY and CDR2 is SMNVEV in the germline V gene (reference sequence).

The chain combines TRBV5-1 with TRBJ2-7; D uncertain. Germline V gives CDR1 SGHRS, CDR2 YFSETQ. Deletions cut 3 bases from V and 0 bases from J, with 7 bases between. The CDR3 is made up of 13 amino acids. CDR3 in amino acids: CASSSGLSYEQYF. In DNA, the CDR3 is TGCGCCAGCAGCTCCGGCCTCTCCTACGAGCAGTACTTC.

The chain links TRBV3-1 to TRBJ1-5; D is perhaps TRBD1 (5 bases). Trimming stripped 5 bases from V and 5 bases from J, with 19 bases between. Germline CDR1 reads LGHDT; CDR2 reads YNNKEL (reference sequence). CDR3 size: 16 residues. The CDR3 DNA sequence: TGTGCCAGCAGCTCCGGCGCACGGGGCCTATATCAGCCCCAGCATTTT. It encodes CASSSGARGLYQPQHF.

V gene TRBV28 combines with J gene TRBJ2-3; D may be TRBD2 (7 bases). The V gene lost 5 bases and the J gene lost 6 bases, with 21 bases spanning the gap. Germline V gene sequence: CDR1 MDHEN, CDR2 SYDVKM. The CDR3 loop spans 16 amino acids. CDR3 region: CASSPGDYPERDTQYF. The DNA of the CDR3 is TGTGCCAGCAGTCCAGGGGACTACCCGGAAAGGGATACGCAGTATTTT.

This clonotype was seen a handful of times. The rearrangement uses TRBV5-1 and TRBJ2-1, with 12 bases that match TRBD2. The CDR3 runs to 21 residues. Germline V gene lookup returns CDR1 SGHRS and CDR2 YFSETQ. The trim removed 2 bases at V and 0 bases at J, leaving 15 bases unmatched. CDR3 nucleotides: TGCGCCAGCAGCTTTCTAACCGGGACTAGCGGGTTTTGGAGCTCCTACAATGAGCAGTTCTTC. It is translated as CASSFLTGTSGFWSSYNEQFF. Complete variable domain (other parts from reference TRBV5-1 and TRBJ2-1): KAGVTQTPRYLIKTRGQQVTLSCSPISGHRSVSWYQQTPGQGLQFLFEYFSETQRNKGNFPGRFSGRQFSNSRSEMNVSTLELGDSALYLCASSFLTGTSGFWSSYNEQFFGPGTRLTVL.

In the case of this clonotype: A much larger clone lies one base from this, so it may be a read error. This sequence joins TRBV29-1 and TRBJ2-1; 9 bases agree with TRBD2. There are 12 residues in the CDR3. The germline V gene encodes CDR1 SQVTM and CDR2 ANQGSEA. Here the CDR3 DNA reads TGCAATGCCTCCGGGACTAGCTATGAGCAGTTCTTC. Translation: CNASGTSYEQFF.

The CDR3 nucleotides are TGCAGCGTAAGGTGGGGACAAGAGACCCAGTACTTC. It is translated as CSVRWGQETQYF. This chain connects TRBV29-1 to TRBJ2-5; D remains ambiguous. V lost 6 bases to trimming and J lost 2 bases, with 10 bases between them. CDR1 and CDR2 (germline): SQVTM, ANQGSEA. The CDR3 consists of 12 residues.

This clonotype was counted only a few times. The chain joins TRBV12-3 or TRBV12-4 to TRBJ2-3, with 11 nucleotides matching TRBD2. V was clipped by 5 bases and J by 1 base; unmatched bases: 14. The CDR3 covers 19 residues. Here the CDR3 DNA reads TGTGCCAGCAGTACCGAACTAGCGGGAGAATTATTTGGCACAGATACGCAGTATTTT. Translating it yields CASSTELAGELFGTDTQYF.

This clonotype was seen more than once but under ten times. The chain's CDR3 is CASSPPGSNSYEQYF. The CDR3 DNA reads as TGTGCCAGCTCACCACCTGGGTCCAACTCCTACGAGCAGTACTTC. J is TRBJ2-7 and V is TRBV18; D not resolved. The CDR3 consists of 15 residues. CDR1 and CDR2 from the germline V gene are KGHSH and LQKENI. Trimming left V 0 bases short and J 0 bases short, with 9 bases between.

The V call is TRBV11-2, the J call TRBJ2-1; 10 nucleotides agree with TRBD2. Per the germline V gene, CDR1 is SGHAT and CDR2 is FQNNGV. V dropped 2 bases and J dropped 13; count of bases not matched to a gene: 11. The CDR3 runs to 15 residues. The CDR3 loop is CASSLSSGGQETQFF. CDR3 bases: TGTGCCAGCAGCTTATCTAGCGGGGGCCAAGAGACCCAGTTCTTC.

The gene calls are TRBV12-3 or TRBV12-4 and TRBJ1-6; D remains ambiguous. With 6 bases removed from V and 10 bases from J, the gap between germline ends came to 16 bases. The CDR3 covers 14 residues. The DNA of the CDR3 is TGTGCCAGCAGCGTCGGGGATTTTGAATCACCCCTCCACTTT. Translated: CASSVGDFESPLHF.

This sequence joins TRBV14 and TRBJ1-2; no clear D. This CDR3 is 17 amino acids long. CDR1 is SGHDN, CDR2 FVKESK, per germline. Trimming removed 4 bases at V and 10 bases at J, with 28 bases between. The CDR3 sequence: CASSLNPGRVILGSYTF. In DNA form, the CDR3 reads TGTGCCAGCAGCCTCAATCCGGGCCGAGTAATCTTAGGATCCTACACCTTC.

This sequence joins TRBV6-6 and TRBJ2-7; D perhaps matches TRBD2 (6 bases). CDR1 MNHNY and CDR2 SVGAGI come from the germline V gene (reference sequence). V gave up 11 bases and J gave up 4 bases, with 18 bases separating them. This CDR3 has 13 residues. CDR3 DNA sequence: TGTGCCTCGCGAGCGGGTCTAGGTTACGAGCAGTACTTC. It encodes CASRAGLGYEQYF.

The chain has TRBV5-8 and TRBJ2-7, with 10 bases fitting TRBD1. CDR1 and CDR2 (germline): SGHTS, YDEGEE. The CDR3 is 16 residues long. V gave up 1 base and J gave up 5 bases; unmatched junction bases: 9. The CDR3 DNA follows: TGTGCCAGCAGCTTGTCGGTTATGACAGGGGGCGACGAGCAGTACTTC. It is translated as CASSLSVMTGGDEQYF.

The chain has TRBV24-1 and TRBJ2-7, with 10 bases that match TRBD1. Germline-derived CDR1 and CDR2 are KGHDR and SFDVKD. The CDR3 covers 15 residues. The junction had 9 bases not matched to a gene; V was cut back by 6 bases and J by 5 bases. DNA of the CDR3: TGTGCCACCAGTCCCGGGACAGGGGCGTCCGACGAGCAGTACTTC. Protein sequence: CATSPGTGASDEQYF.

This chain links TRBV6-1 with TRBJ1-2, with D perhaps matching TRBD1 (5 bases). The CDR3 sequence is 12 residues long. The germline gives CDR1 MNHNS, CDR2 SASEGT. V gave up 1 base and J gave up 7 bases, with 7 bases separating them. The CDR3 loop is CASSEEGLGYTF. CDR3 coding DNA: TGTGCCAGCAGTGAAGAGGGGCTTGGCTACACCTTC.

Details on this clonotype: This may stem from a read error, because a much larger clone lies one nucleotide away. The chain has TRBV3-1 and TRBJ2-5; D perhaps matches TRBD1 (6 bases). The CDR3 loop spans 15 amino acids. Deletions cut 3 bases from V and 2 bases from J, with 13 bases between. Germline CDR1 and CDR2: LGHDT and YNNKEL (reference sequence). CDR3 sequence (DNA): TGTGCCAGCAGCCAGATGAAGGGACAACAAGAGACCCAGTACTTC. Protein product: CASSQMKGQQETQYF.

The J gene is TRBJ2-1, the V gene TRBV24-1; the match to TRBD2 covers 12 bases. The CDR3 extends over 17 amino acids. Germline V gene data show CDR1 as KGHDR and CDR2 as SFDVKD. Trimming at V came to 4 bases and at J to 8 bases, leaving 11 bases not matched to a gene. The CDR3 protein is CATSDPGLAGFGDEQFF. DNA for the CDR3: TGTGCCACCAGTGACCCAGGACTAGCGGGATTCGGCGATGAGCAGTTCTTC.

In this sample, this clonotype turned up a few times. The V call is TRBV4-3, the J call TRBJ1-2; 7 bases match TRBD1. With 3 bases clipped from V and 2 bases from J, the junction kept 6 bases outside the gene matches. The CDR3 has 15 amino acids. Germline V gene lookup returns CDR1 LGHNA and CDR2 YSLEER. The CDR3 DNA reads TGCGCCAGCAGCCAGACCCCGGACAGGAACTATGGCTACACCTTC. As protein: CASSQTPDRNYGYTF.

This clonotype was seen just once. The rearrangement uses TRBV5-1 and TRBJ2-7, with 7 nucleotides matching TRBD1. There are 13 residues in the CDR3. Germline CDR1 and CDR2: SGHRS and YFSETQ. V lost 4 bases and J lost 2; bases outside the gene matches: 3. The CDR3 DNA sequence: TGCGCCAGCAGCACAGGGGACCCCTACGAGCAGTACTTC. The encoded protein is CASSTGDPYEQYF.

This clonotype was observed at least ten times. The chain couples TRBV12-3 or TRBV12-4 to TRBJ1-2, with 9 bases identical to TRBD1. The CDR3 has 15 amino acids. V shed 5 bases, J shed 3 bases, and the junction held 7 bases outside the gene matches. As DNA, the CDR3 is TGTGCCAGCAGTCTCCCGGGACAGGGACACTATGGCTACACCTTC. Protein sequence: CASSLPGQGHYGYTF.

The table lists this clonotype with many counts. V usage is TRBV5-1 and J usage is TRBJ2-1; D unresolved. Germline V CDR1 and CDR2: SGHRS, YFSETQ. This CDR3 contains 11 residues. The ends were cut back, 4 bases at V and 7 bases at J, with 6 bases in the middle. The CDR3 protein is CASSDLNEQFF. As DNA, the CDR3 is TGCGCCAGCAGCGACCTAAATGAGCAGTTCTTC.